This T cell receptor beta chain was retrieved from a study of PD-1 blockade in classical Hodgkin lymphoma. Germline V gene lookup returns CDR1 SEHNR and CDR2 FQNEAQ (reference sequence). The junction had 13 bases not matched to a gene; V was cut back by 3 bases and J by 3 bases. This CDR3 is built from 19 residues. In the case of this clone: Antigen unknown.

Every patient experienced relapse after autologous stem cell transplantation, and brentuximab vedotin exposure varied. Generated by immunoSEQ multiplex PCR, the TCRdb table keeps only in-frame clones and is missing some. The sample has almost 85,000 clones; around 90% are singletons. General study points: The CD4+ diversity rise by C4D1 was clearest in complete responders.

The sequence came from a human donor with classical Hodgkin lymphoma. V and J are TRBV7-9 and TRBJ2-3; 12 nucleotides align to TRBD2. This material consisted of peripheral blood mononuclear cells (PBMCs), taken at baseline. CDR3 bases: TGTGCCAGCAGCTTGCGGCTAGCGGGAGGGCCTGAGTGGACAGATACGCAGTATTTT. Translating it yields CASSLRLAGGPEWTDTQYF.